Listed below are T cell receptor beta chains from one sample, sequenced in a study of blood T cell repertoires in COVID-19. The table came from immunoSEQ multiplex PCR; TCRdb's copy has only in-frame clones and leaves some out. This sample has about 240,000 clones, with roughly four fifths found just once. The specimen was PBMCs or T cells enriched from blood (not recorded which). These receptors all stem from a woman aged 40 to 50 who had been exposed to COVID-19. CDR3s include the opening cysteine and the closing phenylalanine or tryptophan. A D gene is named only where the DNA matches it firmly. Clone size, where shown, is once, few, many, or a class for clones that have expanded.

j_gene,v_gene,abundance,d_gene,CDR3nt,CDR3aa
TRBJ1-5,TRBV28,.,.,TGTGCCAGCAGTCACCAGAGACAGTACGAGCACATCAATCAGCCCCAGCATTTT,CASSHQRQYEHINQPQHF
TRBJ2-7,TRBV19,.,TRBD1,TGTGCCAGTAGTACACAGGGGAACTACGAGCAGTACTTC,CASSTQGNYEQYF
TRBJ2-5,TRBV5-1,.,TRBD1,TGCGCCAGCAGCACCGTCGGACAGGGTGGAGAGACCCAGTACTTC,CASSTVGQGGETQYF
TRBJ1-2,TRBV18,.,.,TGTGCCAGCTCACTCCTCATGACAGGAGCGGACGATGGCTACACCTTC,CASSLLMTGADDGYTF
TRBJ2-2,TRBV5-6,.,TRBD1,TGTGCCAGCAGCTGGGGGACCGGGACAGAGTACACCGGGGAGCTGTTTTTT,CASSWGTGTEYTGELFF
TRBJ1-2,TRBV6-6,few,.,TGTGCCAGCAGTTACTCAAAGGAGGACTATGGCTACACCTTC,CASSYSKEDYGYTF
TRBJ1-2,TRBV6-5,.,TRBD1,TGTGCCAGCAGTTACCGCACAGGGGACTATGGCTACACCTTC,CASSYRTGDYGYTF
TRBJ1-1,TRBV3-1/TRBV3-2,few,TRBD1,TGTGCCAGCAGCCAACTGACAGGGGAAATTGAAGCTTTCTTT,CASSQLTGEIEAFF
TRBJ1-2,TRBV3-1/TRBV3-2,.,.,TGTGCCAGCAAGCCAGACGGGGGATACTATGGCTACACCTTC,CASKPDGGYYGYTF
TRBJ1-1,TRBV5-4,.,.,TGTGCCAGCAGCGTGGACAGTCAGAACACTGAAGCTTTCTTT,CASSVDSQNTEAFF
TRBJ2-7,TRBV27,.,TRBD1,TGTGCCAGCCAACTCCGGGACAGGGGGTCCTACGAGCAGTACTTC,CASQLRDRGSYEQYF
TRBJ2-7,TRBV15,.,.,TGTGCCACCAGCAGAGATCGGCAGGGGTCCTACGAGCAGTACTTC,CATSRDRQGSYEQYF